The following is a T cell receptor beta chain sequence with its context. Its antigen is undetermined. The data originate from a study of cytomegalovirus exposure and HLA in healthy donors. Study results and caveats: Per published reports, the classifier diagnosed cytomegalovirus status with high specificity and sensitivity. The later analysis indicated that the majority of CMV-associated TCR beta chains appeared HLA-restricted.

It was healthy bone marrow donors who served as donors. PCR was performed using 60 Vbeta and 13 Jbeta primers. Assay used: immunoSEQ multiplex PCR; TCRdb lists only in-frame clones, some missing. The sample holds 65,000 to 100,000 clones, roughly 85% seen once. V lost 2 bases to trimming and J lost 2 bases, with 16 bases between them. This CDR3 has 16 amino acids. CDR1 is SGHRS, CDR2 YFSETQ, per germline. The sequenced sample consisted of PBMCs. This receptor was identified in a female donor in good health and CMV-seronegative. The rearrangement uses TRBV5-1 and TRBJ2-5; possibly TRBD1 for D (7 bases). The CDR3 nucleotides are TGCGCCAGCAGCTTTAACCCACAGGGGAGGCAAGAGACCCAGTACTTC. Translation: CASSFNPQGRQETQYF.